This T cell receptor beta chain originates from a study of tumor-infiltrating lymphocytes in primary liver carcinoma (TCRdb year 2017). In terms of the full investigation: Surgical resection was performed in China between November 2015 and early 2016 on about 5 patients with histopathologically diagnosed primary liver carcinoma. Hepatocellular carcinoma (four) or combined HCC and intrahepatic cholangiocarcinoma (one) was present in the five patients, who were three men and two women aged 30 to 69 years. Tumors of the five patients were stage T1-T3 N0M0 with maximum diameters of 4.2 to 10 cm. Each sample produced roughly 3.65 to 8 million productive TCRbeta reads, and read depth showed no significant difference between tissue types. TCRbeta repertoire sequencing, expression microarrays and whole-exome sequencing were combined in the study across five regions of each liver tumor, with adjacent normal tissue and blood also included. A total of roughly 35 specimens from 5 patients underwent TCRbeta repertoire sequencing, comprising approximately 25 tumor regions, 5 adjacent noncancerous liver tissues and 5 peripheral blood samples. Repertoires from technical replicates were highly reproducible, with mean shared-clone rates around 0.87 and correlation coefficients above 0.95.

Using a constant-region primer and ProtoScript II reverse transcriptase, TCRbeta-specific cDNA was reverse-transcribed from approximately 500 ng total RNA. TCRbeta libraries were built with three nested multiplex PCR rounds, a slightly modified ARM-PCR procedure. Multiplex TRBV1-TRBV30 forward primers and a Cbeta reverse primer were used in the first two PCR rounds, each of which was run for around 10 cycles. Sample barcodes and Illumina adapters were added in a final 25-cycle PCR with Deep VentR polymerase. Before sequencing, amplicons of 200-500 bp were gel-purified using a QIAquick gel extraction kit. The TCRbeta amplicons were sequenced with 250-bp paired-end reads on an Illumina HiSeq 2500. On the study's bioinformatics: Quality trimming of reads was performed with Trimmomatic v0.33, and paired reads were merged with FLASH v1.2.11 so that full CDR3 sequences could be recovered. V, D and J germline segments were assigned to the rearranged TCRbeta sequences by MiGEC v1.2.1b. Clonotype statistics and Shannon-Wiener diversity indices were computed with VDJtools v1.0.0. To reduce sampling bias, subsequent analyses other than the diversity analysis used only the 250 most abundant clonotypes in each sample. Using fastp trimming at Q25 and MiXCR clonotype assembly, TCRdb reanalyzed the public sequencing data and kept in-frame beta chains. A single entry per CDR3 protein holds the most common genes and DNA from its merged rows. What appears here as the V and J calls and clone size reflects TCRdb's work, not the paper's. This sample has about 200,000 distinct CDR3 sequences in its table, and about 61% of those were observed once. The top ten constitute roughly 7% of the sample.

Blood RNA was extracted from unsorted whole blood using TRIzol reagent, and germline DNA was obtained with the DNeasy Blood & Tissue kit. Chronic HBV infection was present in the patients, and the patients were treatment-naive at sampling. Before surgery, roughly 4.2 milliliters of peripheral blood were drawn into K2EDTA tubes. Overall study outcomes, separate from this receptor: Because sequencing covered only the TCR beta chain and unpaired alpha chains were not captured, true repertoire diversity is likely underestimated. The top 250 clones accounted for a significantly greater share of the repertoire in tumors than in blood (p = 0.039). Bulk unsorted samples precluded comparing CD4+ and CD8+ T cell repertoires. Pairs of tumor regions showed greater repertoire overlap (mean about 35%) than tumor-adjacent pairs (roughly 17%) or tumor-blood pairs (approximately 15%), which is consistent with antigen-driven expansion. Only four or five patients were included in the study, and the authors note that the findings should be validated in a larger study.

For this clonotype: Its antigen specificity is not known. No base quality values were provided; no much bigger clone lies one nucleotide off.

The V end loses 1 base and the J end loses 3 bases, and a stretch of 13 bases separates them. There are 16 amino acids in the CDR3, from cysteine to phenylalanine inclusive. Only the CDR3 portion is preserved as DNA: 48 bases, with reading frame beginning at the first base. The germline V gene gives CDR1 as SGHAT and CDR2 as FQNNGV. Sequenced material: peripheral blood. This TCR derives from a woman aged 60 to 75 with primary liver carcinoma and hepatitis B virus infection. The rearrangement combines TRBV11-2 with TRBJ2-1, with no confident D gene call. The CDR3 protein is CASSLVTADHYNEQFF. DNA sequence: TGTGCCAGCAGCTTAGTTACGGCAGACCACTACAATGAGCAGTTCTTC.